This T cell receptor (beta chain) was captured by sequencing in a study of T cells in localized non-small cell lung cancer. CDR1 and CDR2 from the germline V gene are LGHNA and YSLEER. This CDR3 has 17 amino acids. The V end was cut by 1 base, the J end by 7 bases, with 20 bases between. Generated by immunoSEQ multiplex PCR, the TCRdb table keeps only in-frame clones and is missing some. The table shows some 38,000 clones, with roughly 85% occurring only once. The source material was peripheral blood mononuclear cells, sampled before any cancer treatment. This TCR was recovered from a male donor aged 60 or over with stage II lung adenocarcinoma. The J gene is TRBJ1-5, the V gene TRBV4-3; D ambiguous. The DNA of the CDR3 is TGCGCCAGCAGCCAAGGAACGGGCCCGTCCCTGGGGCAGCCCCAGCATTTT. Its translation is CASSQGTGPSLGQPQHF.